Listed below are T cell receptor beta chains from one sample, sequenced in a study of regulatory T cells in long-lasting Graves disease. TCRdb fed the multiplex PCR reads into MiXCR, producing one record per CDR3 protein. The sample includes approximately 210,000 distinct CDR3 sequences, about a sixth of them seen just once. Specimen: peripheral blood mononuclear cells (PBMCs), collected at new diagnosis, from a patient treated with antithyroid drugs. These receptors were taken from a female donor with Graves disease. Both conserved end residues are part of each CDR3. Fields, in order: D gene, V gene, J gene, CDR3 length, clone size, CDR3 DNA, CDR3 protein. D genes are given only for firm matches. Not all rows give a size; the values are once, few, many and, for expanded clones, a class.

>.|TRBV3-1|TRBJ2-7|16|.
TGTGCCAGCAGCCATGCCCTGGGGACCCGATCCTACGAGCAGTACTTC
CASSHALGTRSYEQYF
>TRBD2|TRBV30|TRBJ2-1|14|many
TGTGCCTGGAGTGATAGCGGGAGAGGCAATGAGCAGTTCTTC
CAWSDSGRGNEQFF
>.|TRBV9|TRBJ2-1|15|.
TGTGCCAGCAGCCCCGGGACTCTACCCTACAATGAGCAGTTCTTC
CASSPGTLPYNEQFF
>.|TRBV2|TRBJ1-2|13|many
TGTGCCAGCACCCTAGGGGGGCACGGTGGCTACACCTTC
CASTLGGHGGYTF
>TRBD2|TRBV24-1|TRBJ2-5|16|many
TGTGCCACCAGTGATTTGCAGTTAGCGGGAAAAGAGACCCAGTACTTC
CATSDLQLAGKETQYF
>.|TRBV11-2|TRBJ2-6|18|many
TGTGCCAGCAGGTTTGGATTATACGTCCGCTCTGGGGCCAACGTCCTGACTTTC
CASRFGLYVRSGANVLTF
>.|TRBV18|TRBJ2-7|14|.
TGTGCCAGCTCACCGGCACAGGGTTTTTACGAGCAGTACTTC
CASSPAQGFYEQYF
>.|TRBV28|TRBJ1-1|15|many
TGTGCCAGCAGTTTGGACCGGACCCCGCATAGGGGAGCTTTCTTT
CASSLDRTPHRGAFF
>.|TRBV30|TRBJ2-5|13|many
TGTGCCTGGAGTGTGGCCCAGGTAGAGACCCAGTACTTC
CAWSVAQVETQYF
>.|TRBV11-2|TRBJ1-2|14|many
TGTGCCAGCAGCTCCGACAGGAATGGCTATGGCTACACCTTC
CASSSDRNGYGYTF
>.|TRBV11-3|TRBJ2-1|18|.
TGTGCCAGCAGCTTACGGATGGTAGCGGAGGGGGGGTACAATGAGCAGTTCTTC
CASSLRMVAEGGYNEQFF
>.|TRBV18|TRBJ2-7|15|many
TGTGCCAGCTCACCACGGGTGGTGAGCTCCTACGAGCAGTACTTC
CASSPRVVSSYEQYF
>.|TRBV24-1|TRBJ1-1|13|few
TGTGCCACCAGTGACTCTGGTGCCACTGAAGCTTTCTTT
CATSDSGATEAFF
>TRBD2|TRBV18|TRBJ2-5|13|few
TGTGCCAGCTCGGGCGGGAGTACGGAGACCCAGTACTTC
CASSGGSTETQYF
>TRBD2|TRBV2|TRBJ2-2|15|many
TGTGCCAGCAGCGGAGCGGGAGCGAGCACCGGGGAGCTGTTTTTT
CASSGAGASTGELFF
>TRBD2|TRBV11-2|TRBJ2-5|16|many
TGTGCCAGCAGCCTACGCCCGCAGCGGGAGGTGGAGACCCAGTACTTC
CASSLRPQREVETQYF
>TRBD1|TRBV2|TRBJ2-1|14|.
TGTGCCAACTACAGGGGGCGCGGGGACAATGAGCAGTTCTTC
CANYRGRGDNEQFF
>.|TRBV2|TRBJ1-6|12|once
TGTGCCAGCAGTGACGAAGGATCACCCCTCCACTTT
CASSDEGSPLHF
>TRBD2|TRBV28|TRBJ2-7|16|.
TGTGCCAGCAGCTTAACGGGACTAGCTGCGGATGGTGAGCAGTACTTC
CASSLTGLAADGEQYF
>.|TRBV18|TRBJ1-6|15|many
TGTGCCAGCTCACCAGTCGCATCGGCTAATTCACCCCTCCACTTT
CASSPVASANSPLHF
>.|TRBV5-1|TRBJ2-5|14|many
TGCGCCAGCAGCGGGGGGACAGCTGTCGGGACCCAGTACTTC
CASSGGTAVGTQYF
>.|TRBV19|TRBJ1-1|15|many
TGTGCCAGTAGTCCACAGGGTCTCGGTATCCCTGAAGCTTTCTTT
CASSPQGLGIPEAFF
>.|TRBV11-2|TRBJ2-2|15|many
TGTGCCAGCAGCTTAGTGCCGGGGGCGATCGGGGAGCTGTTTTTT
CASSLVPGAIGELFF
>.|TRBV7-2|TRBJ2-1|15|many
TGTGCCAGCAGCTTAGACCGGGACACCTACAATGAGCAGTTCTTC
CASSLDRDTYNEQFF
>.|TRBV18|TRBJ2-2|14|many
TGTGCCAGCTCATCAGTTGACTACACCGGGGAGCTGTTTTTT
CASSSVDYTGELFF
>.|TRBV18|TRBJ2-7|14|many
TGTGCCAGCTCACCACTAGCGAGCTCCTACGAGCAGTACTTC
CASSPLASSYEQYF
>TRBD1|TRBV7-9|TRBJ1-2|17|many
TGTGCCAGCAGCTTAGCAGGGGGCGAGGGGAAGAACTATGGCTACACCTTC
CASSLAGGEGKNYGYTF
>.|TRBV11-2|TRBJ2-1|13|many
TGTGCCAGCAGCTCTCGCACCCACAATGAGCAGTTCTTC
CASSSRTHNEQFF
>TRBD2|TRBV5-6|TRBJ2-1|16|many
TGTGCCAGCAGCTTGGATACTAGCGGACCCTACAATGAGCAGTTCTTC
CASSLDTSGPYNEQFF
>TRBD1|TRBV27|TRBJ1-1|14|many
TGTGCCAGCAGAGGGACAGAAAAGAACACTGAAGCTTTCTTT
CASRGTEKNTEAFF
>TRBD2|TRBV6-5|TRBJ2-1|18|once
TGTGCCAGCAGTTACTCCCGGACTAGCGGGAGCTCCTACAATGAGCAGTTCTTC
CASSYSRTSGSSYNEQFF
>.|TRBV7-9|TRBJ2-7|13|.
TGTGCCAGCAGCTTCGGAGGTAACTACGAGCAGTACTTC
CASSFGGNYEQYF
>TRBD2|TRBV4-2|TRBJ2-7|16|many
TGTGCCAGCAGCCAAGAGGCTAGCGGGAGCTCCTACGAGCAGTACTTC
CASSQEASGSSYEQYF
>TRBD2|TRBV7-9|TRBJ2-1|16|many
TGTGCCAGCAGTTGGGACAGGACTAGCGGGAGGGCCGAGCAGTTCTTC
CASSWDRTSGRAEQFF
>.|TRBV7-9|TRBJ1-6|13|many
TGTGCCAGCAGCTTGACGGTTAATTCACCCCTCCACTTT
CASSLTVNSPLHF
>.|TRBV7-6|TRBJ1-2|13|.
TGTGCCAGCAGCCCCCGGGAGTTCTATGGCTACACCTTC
CASSPREFYGYTF
>.|TRBV6-2/TRBV6-3|TRBJ2-1|16|.
TGTGCCAGCAGTTACCGCGGAACCCTCCGCTACAATGAGCAGTTCTTC
CASSYRGTLRYNEQFF
>TRBD2|TRBV7-3|TRBJ2-1|17|many
TGTGCCAGCAGCCCGCAAGGGACTAGCGGGAGACGGGATGAGCAGTTCTTC
CASSPQGTSGRRDEQFF
>TRBD2|TRBV20-1|TRBJ2-1|16|once
TGCAGTGCTGGAGGGGGACTAGCGGGAATTTTAAATGAGCAGTTCTTC
CSAGGGLAGILNEQFF
>TRBD1|TRBV5-4|TRBJ2-5|15|few
TGTGCCAGCAGCTTGGCGGGACAGGGTTCGCAGACCCAGTACTTC
CASSLAGQGSQTQYF
>TRBD2|TRBV7-8|TRBJ2-4|17|many
TGTGCCAGCAGCTTCCGCGGGAGGAGTCGGGGCAAAAACATTCAGTACTTC
CASSFRGRSRGKNIQYF
>.|TRBV6-1|TRBJ1-2|13|few
TGTGCCAGCAGTGAATTACTTGGGCTGGGCTACACCTTC
CASSELLGLGYTF
>TRBD1|TRBV20-1|TRBJ2-7|12|.
TGCGGAATAAGACAGGGGGACGACGAGCAGTACTTC
CGIRQGDDEQYF
>.|TRBV19|TRBJ2-2|15|many
TGTGCCACCCAGAGATGGACCATGGACACCGGGGAGCTGTTTTTT
CATQRWTMDTGELFF
>TRBD1|TRBV28|TRBJ2-1|16|many
TGTGCCAGCAGCACCCCGGGACAGGGCATTTACAATGAGCAGTTCTTC
CASSTPGQGIYNEQFF
>.|TRBV15|TRBJ1-6|15|.
TGTGCCACCAGCAGATCACGGGACGAACATTCACCCCTCCACTTT
CATSRSRDEHSPLHF
>.|TRBV7-9|TRBJ2-3|16|many
TGTGCCAGCAGCCCCCCGGGGTGGGGACGGACAGATACGCAGTATTTT
CASSPPGWGRTDTQYF
>TRBD1|TRBV9|TRBJ1-6|15|many
TGTGCCAGCAGCGTAGGAGGACAGGGAGATTCACCCCTCCACTTT
CASSVGGQGDSPLHF
>.|TRBV7-3|TRBJ2-1|15|few
TGTGCCAGCAGCTTAAGAGGCGGGAAATACAATGAGCAGTTCTTC
CASSLRGGKYNEQFF
>.|TRBV14|TRBJ2-1|14|many
TGTGCCAGCAGCCAAACACTTGGGTGGATTGAGCAGTTCTTC
CASSQTLGWIEQFF
>.|TRBV11-3|TRBJ2-1|14|many
TGTGCCAGCAGCCCAGTACGGATATACAATGAGCAGTTCTTC
CASSPVRIYNEQFF
>.|TRBV5-1|TRBJ2-7|18|.
TGTGCCAGCAGCCTAAAAGGTGGGGCGGTGGGGCTTCTCTACGAGCAGTACTTC
CASSLKGGAVGLLYEQYF
>.|TRBV28|TRBJ2-3|14|many
TGTGCCAGCATTTCAGCGATATGGGGAGATACGCAGTATTTT
CASISAIWGDTQYF
>TRBD1|TRBV30|TRBJ1-3|16|few
TGTGCCTGGGGGCCTCAGGGGGCTAGCTCTGGAAACACCATATATTTT
CAWGPQGASSGNTIYF
>TRBD2|TRBV14|TRBJ2-7|15|many
TGTGCCAGCAGCCAAGTCTTGGCGGGAGCTGGCGAGCAGTACTTC
CASSQVLAGAGEQYF
>TRBD2|TRBV20-1|TRBJ2-1|16|.
TGCAGTGCTAGGTCTCCTAGCGGGAGGGGCTACAATGAGCAGTTCTTC
CSARSPSGRGYNEQFF